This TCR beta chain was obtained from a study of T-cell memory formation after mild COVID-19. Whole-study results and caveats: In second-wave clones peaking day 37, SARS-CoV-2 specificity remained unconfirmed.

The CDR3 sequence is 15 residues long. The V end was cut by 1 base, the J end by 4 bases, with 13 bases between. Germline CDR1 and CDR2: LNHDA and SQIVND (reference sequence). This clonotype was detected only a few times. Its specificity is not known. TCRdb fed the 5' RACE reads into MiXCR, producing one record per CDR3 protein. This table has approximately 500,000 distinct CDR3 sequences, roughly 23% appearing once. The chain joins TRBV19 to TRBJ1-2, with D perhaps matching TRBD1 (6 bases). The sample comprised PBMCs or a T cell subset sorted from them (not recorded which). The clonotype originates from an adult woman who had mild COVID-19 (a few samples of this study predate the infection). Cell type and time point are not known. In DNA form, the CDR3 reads TGTGCCAGTAGTATAGCTCCAGGGGCGCCCTATGGCTACACCTTC. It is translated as CASSIAPGAPYGYTF.